Listed below are T cell receptor beta chains from one sample, sequenced in a study of memory CD4+ T cells and cytomegalovirus serostatus. Repertoires were generated with immunoSEQ multiplex PCR, while TCRdb's copy carries only in-frame clones and drops some. The table shows approximately 46,000 clones, with more than 60% occurring only once. The material sequenced was memory CD4+ T cells from blood. Receptor source: an adult in good health and CMV-seronegative. Each CDR3 is given with its conserved first and last residue. A D gene is named only where the DNA matches it firmly. Only part of the rows carry a size: once, few, many, or a class if the clone is expanded.

clone size,D gene,J gene,V gene,CDR3 length,CDR3 DNA,CDR3 protein
NA,TRBD1,TRBJ1-6,TRBV19,14,TGTGCCAGTAGTATCGGGACAGGGAACTCACCCCTCCACTTT,CASSIGTGNSPLHF
once,NA,TRBJ1-4,TRBV11-3,15,TGTGCCAGCAGCCCGAACGGGACGGATAATGAAAAACTGTTTTTT,CASSPNGTDNEKLFF
NA,TRBD2,TRBJ2-5,TRBV2,17,TGTGCCAGCAGTGAATTATCTAGCGGGGGAACACAAGAGACCCAGTACTTC,CASSELSSGGTQETQYF
NA,TRBD2,TRBJ2-1,TRBV6-4,17,TGTGCCAGCAGTGACTCCCCCGGGGGGGCCAACCGCGGTGAGCAGTTCTTC,CASSDSPGGANRGEQFF
NA,NA,TRBJ2-3,TRBV6-1,15,TGTGCCAGCACCCCGTTAGGCAGGGGCACAGATACGCAGTATTTT,CASTPLGRGTDTQYF
NA,NA,TRBJ1-2,TRBV5-1,13,TGCGCCAGCAGCTTAACCGACAACTATGGCTACACCTTC,CASSLTDNYGYTF
NA,NA,TRBJ2-3,TRBV29-1,11,TGCAGCGTTGATTTCACAGATACGCAGTATTTT,CSVDFTDTQYF
NA,NA,TRBJ1-4,TRBV21-1,16,TGTGCCAGCAGCCCCTGGGGCCGGTGGGGTAATGAAAAACTGTTTTTT,CASSPWGRWGNEKLFF
NA,NA,TRBJ2-2,TRBV9,14,TGTGCCAGCAGCGTCCGGGCCAACACCGGGGAGCTGTTTTTT,CASSVRANTGELFF
NA,NA,TRBJ1-4,TRBV28,12,TGTGCCACCACCGCCGGGGAGGAAAAACTGTTTTTT,CATTAGEEKLFF
NA,TRBD1,TRBJ1-5,TRBV6-4,16,TGTGCCAGCAGTTCGATCGGGACAGGATACAATCAGCCCCAGCATTTT,CASSSIGTGYNQPQHF
NA,NA,TRBJ2-7,TRBV2,11,TGTGCCAGCAGTGAAGGGTCCCTACAGTACTTC,CASSEGSLQYF
few,NA,TRBJ1-5,TRBV19,14,TGTGCCAGTAGTACAGGTGTTAGCAATCAGCCCCAGCATTTT,CASSTGVSNQPQHF
NA,NA,TRBJ2-5,TRBV30,13,TGTGCCTGGAAGAGGGGATCGGGAGAGACCCAGTACTTC,CAWKRGSGETQYF